A selection of T cell receptor beta chains follows, all from one sample in a study of CD8+CD57+ T cells in acquired aplastic anemia. Each CDR3 protein gets one entry after TCRdb re-called the reads with MiXCR. Seen here are approximately 150,000 distinct CDR3 sequences, about 45% observed once, and the top ten hold around 3.2%. Sequenced sample: sorted CD4+, CD8+, or CD8+CD57+ T cells (not recorded which) from PBMCs. These receptors came from a human donor with aplastic anemia. Both conserved end residues are part of each CDR3. The order of the fields is V gene, clone size, D gene, J gene, CDR3 DNA, CDR3 protein. A D gene is named only where the DNA matches it firmly. Clone size is not always given. Where it is, it says once, few, many or a class for expanded clones.

V: TRBV6-2/TRBV6-3
size: few
D: -
J: TRBJ2-1
DNA: TGTGCCAGCAGTTTAACGGGCAGGGGTAATTACAATGAGCAGTTCTTC
CDR3: CASSLTGRGNYNEQFF

V: TRBV27
size: many
D: TRBD1
J: TRBJ1-1
DNA: TGTGCCAGCAAGTCAGGGGGTTCAACTTTCTTT
CDR3: CASKSGGSTFF

V: TRBV10-3
size: few
D: -
J: TRBJ1-2
DNA: TGTGCCATCAGTGATGACGGTCAGATCTTCTATGGCTACACCTTC
CDR3: CAISDDGQIFYGYTF

V: TRBV20-1
size: many
D: -
J: TRBJ2-3
DNA: TGCAGTGCTAGAGATCTACTAGCAACGGCCCCAGATACGCAGTATTTT
CDR3: CSARDLLATAPDTQYF

V: TRBV4-3
size: few
D: TRBD1
J: TRBJ1-1
DNA: TGCGCCAGCAGCCAAGGAGGGACAGGATTGCAATCTGAAGCTTTCTTT
CDR3: CASSQGGTGLQSEAFF

V: TRBV20-1
size: few
D: -
J: TRBJ1-1
DNA: TGCAGTGCCTCCGGGACCCCGAACACTGAAGCTTTCTTT
CDR3: CSASGTPNTEAFF

V: TRBV24-1
size: -
D: TRBD1
J: TRBJ1-5
DNA: TGTGCCACCAGCGGACAGGGATGGGTGCCCCAGCATTTT
CDR3: CATSGQGWVPQHF

V: TRBV5-1
size: many
D: -
J: TRBJ1-6
DNA: TGCGCCAGCAGCTTGGAATCGGGACCGGGGTCACCCCTCCACTTT
CDR3: CASSLESGPGSPLHF

V: TRBV7-3
size: few
D: TRBD2
J: TRBJ2-3
DNA: TGTGCCAGCGGACTAGCGGGCACAGATACGCAGTATTTT
CDR3: CASGLAGTDTQYF

V: TRBV6-1
size: many
D: -
J: TRBJ1-1
DNA: TGTGCCAGCAGGGAGGACAGCCCTGAAGCTTTCTTT
CDR3: CASREDSPEAFF

V: TRBV10-3
size: -
D: TRBD1
J: TRBJ1-1
DNA: TGTGCCATCAGCCAGGACAGGGGGAACACTGAAGCTTTCTTT
CDR3: CAISQDRGNTEAFF

V: TRBV20-1
size: -
D: -
J: TRBJ2-5
DNA: TGCAGTGCGACAGAGAGATCCGTTTCGGCCCAGTACTTC
CDR3: CSATERSVSAQYF

V: TRBV9
size: medium-sized
D: TRBD1
J: TRBJ1-2
DNA: TGTGCCAGCAGCGGGACGACAGGGTCCTATGGCTACACCTTC
CDR3: CASSGTTGSYGYTF

V: TRBV20-1
size: many
D: TRBD1
J: TRBJ1-6
DNA: TGCAGTGCGAAAGGACAGGGGGGCTTCACCCTCCACTTT
CDR3: CSAKGQGGFTLHF

V: TRBV12-5
size: many
D: -
J: TRBJ2-5
DNA: TGTGCTAGTGGTTTGGTCCAAGAGACCCAGTACTTC
CDR3: CASGLVQETQYF

V: TRBV29-1
size: -
D: TRBD2
J: TRBJ2-1
DNA: TGCAGCGTTGAGACTAGCGGGGGGCGGAATGAGCAGTTCTTC
CDR3: CSVETSGGRNEQFF